Detailed here is one T cell receptor (beta chain). Its antigen is undetermined. This entry belongs to a study of T cell responses to AZD1222 COVID-19 vaccine. The method was immunoSEQ multiplex PCR; TCRdb's version includes in-frame clones alone and lacks a portion of them. The top ten hold 1.5% to 2% of the sample, which has 180,000 or so clones, 85% to 90% seen once. Broader study findings: AZD1222 recipients seropositive at baseline numbered only five or six. Donors, mostly white British, included more females; clonal diversity was possibly underestimated.

CDR3 length: 14 residues. With 2 bases clipped from V and 7 bases from J, the junction kept 6 bases outside the gene matches. Germline CDR1 is KGHSH and CDR2 is LQKENI. The source was peripheral blood, collected on day 0 of AZD1222 vaccination. This clonotype originated in an adult in good health. V usage is TRBV18 and J usage is TRBJ1-2; 8 bases fit TRBD1. Here the CDR3 reads CASSPAGGSSGYTF. The CDR3, as DNA: TGTGCCAGCTCACCAGCAGGGGGCTCAAGTGGCTACACCTTC. The whole variable domain, filled in from reference TRBV18 and TRBJ1-2, reads NAGVMQNPRHLVRRRGQEARLRCSPMKGHSHVYWYRQLPEEGLKFMVYLQKENIIDESGMPKERFSAEFPKEGPSILRIQQVVRGDSAAYFCASSPAGGSSGYTFGSGTRLTVV.